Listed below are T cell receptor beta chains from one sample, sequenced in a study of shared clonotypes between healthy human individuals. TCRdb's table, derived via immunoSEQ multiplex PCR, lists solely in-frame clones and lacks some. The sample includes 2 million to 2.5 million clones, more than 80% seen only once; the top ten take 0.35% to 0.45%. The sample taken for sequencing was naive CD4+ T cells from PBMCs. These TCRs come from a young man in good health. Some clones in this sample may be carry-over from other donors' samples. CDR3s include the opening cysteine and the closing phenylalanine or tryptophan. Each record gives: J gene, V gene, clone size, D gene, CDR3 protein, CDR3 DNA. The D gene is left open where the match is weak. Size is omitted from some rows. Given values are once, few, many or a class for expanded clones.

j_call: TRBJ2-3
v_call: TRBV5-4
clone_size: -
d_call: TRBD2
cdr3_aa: CASSRTSGRGATQYF
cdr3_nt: TGTGCCAGCAGCCGGACTAGCGGGAGAGGGGCAACGCAGTATTTT

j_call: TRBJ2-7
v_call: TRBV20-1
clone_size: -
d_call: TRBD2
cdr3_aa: CSARGGYEQYF
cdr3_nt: TGCAGTGCCCGCGGGGGCTACGAGCAGTACTTC

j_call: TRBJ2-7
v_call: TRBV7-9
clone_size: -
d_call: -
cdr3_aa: CASSLAPSHEQYF
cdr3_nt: TGTGCCAGCAGCTTAGCTCCCAGCCACGAGCAGTACTTC

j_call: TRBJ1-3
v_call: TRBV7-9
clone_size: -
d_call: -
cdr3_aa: CASSPAGGNTIYF
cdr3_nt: TGTGCCAGCAGCCCAGCCGGGGGAAACACCATATATTTT

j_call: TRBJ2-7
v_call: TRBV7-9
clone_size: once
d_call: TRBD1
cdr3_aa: CASSFTGVEQYF
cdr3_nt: TGTGCCAGCAGCTTTACAGGGGTAGAGCAGTACTTC

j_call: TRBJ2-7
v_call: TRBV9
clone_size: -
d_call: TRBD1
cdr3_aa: CASSPRGQSSYEQYF
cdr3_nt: TGTGCCAGCAGCCCCCGGGGACAGTCTTCCTACGAGCAGTACTTC

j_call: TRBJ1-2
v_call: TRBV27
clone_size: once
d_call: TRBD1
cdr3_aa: CASRRPGQGLNYGYTF
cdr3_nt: TGTGCCAGCAGAAGACCGGGACAGGGGCTAAACTATGGCTACACCTTC

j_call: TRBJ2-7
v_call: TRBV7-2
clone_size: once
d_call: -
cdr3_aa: CASSSLGPLAHEQYF
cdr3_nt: TGTGCCAGCAGCTCCTTGGGGCCTTTGGCCCACGAGCAGTACTTC

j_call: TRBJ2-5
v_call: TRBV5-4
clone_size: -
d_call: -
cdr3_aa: CASSFKQGQQETQYF
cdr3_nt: TGTGCCAGCAGCTTCAAGCAGGGGCAGCAAGAGACCCAGTACTTC

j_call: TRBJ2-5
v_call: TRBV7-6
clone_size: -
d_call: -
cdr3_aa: CASSRAAARRRETQYF
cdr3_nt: TGTGCCAGCAGCCGCGCCGCAGCGCGGAGAAGGGAGACCCAGTACTTC

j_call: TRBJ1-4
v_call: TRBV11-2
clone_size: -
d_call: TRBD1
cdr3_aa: CASSERQGANEKLFF
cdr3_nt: TGTGCCAGCAGCGAAAGACAGGGGGCGAATGAAAAACTGTTTTTT

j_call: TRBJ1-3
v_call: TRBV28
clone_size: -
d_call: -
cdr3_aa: CASSDTGRGGNTIYF
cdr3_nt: TGTGCCAGCAGCGATACAGGGAGAGGTGGAAACACCATATATTTT

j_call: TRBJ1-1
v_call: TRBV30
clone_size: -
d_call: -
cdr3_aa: CAWTTTPRTAEAFF
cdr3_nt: TGTGCCTGGACTACCACCCCCCGGACAGCTGAAGCTTTCTTT

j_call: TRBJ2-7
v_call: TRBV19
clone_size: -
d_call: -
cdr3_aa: CASSRSQAPQPSYYEQYF
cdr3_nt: TGTGCCAGTAGTAGATCGCAGGCGCCACAGCCCTCATACTACGAGCAGTACTTC

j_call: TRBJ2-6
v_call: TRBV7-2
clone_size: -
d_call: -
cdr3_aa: CASSSQSGANVLTF
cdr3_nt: TGTGCCAGCAGCTCCCAATCTGGGGCCAACGTCCTGACTTTC

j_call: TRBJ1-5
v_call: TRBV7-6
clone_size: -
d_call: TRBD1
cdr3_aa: CASSSLMGQGGPQPQHF
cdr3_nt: TGTGCCAGCAGCTCTCTGATGGGACAGGGAGGCCCTCAGCCCCAGCATTTT

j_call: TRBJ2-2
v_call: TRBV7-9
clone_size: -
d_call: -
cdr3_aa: CASSLDGYTGELFF
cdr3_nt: TGTGCCAGCAGCTTAGATGGGTACACCGGGGAGCTGTTTTTT

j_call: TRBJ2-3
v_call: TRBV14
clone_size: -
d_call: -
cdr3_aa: CASSQLHAPTDTQYF
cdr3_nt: TGTGCCAGCAGCCAACTCCATGCCCCTACAGATACGCAGTATTTT

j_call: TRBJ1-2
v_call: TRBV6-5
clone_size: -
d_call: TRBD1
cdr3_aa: CASSPRGPHGYTF
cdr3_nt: TGTGCCAGCAGTCCCAGGGGGCCCCATGGCTACACCTTC

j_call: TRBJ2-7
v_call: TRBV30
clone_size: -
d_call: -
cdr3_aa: CAWNPRLAIYEQYF
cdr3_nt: TGTGCCTGGAACCCCCGGCTAGCGATCTACGAGCAGTACTTC

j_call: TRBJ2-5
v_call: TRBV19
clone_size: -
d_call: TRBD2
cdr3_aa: CASSSGREGETQYF
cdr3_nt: TGTGCCAGTAGTAGCGGGAGGGAAGGAGAGACCCAGTACTTC

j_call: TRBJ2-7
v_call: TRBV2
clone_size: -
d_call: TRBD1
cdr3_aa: CASRLEAGTGEQYF
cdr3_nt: TGTGCCAGCAGGCTCGAAGCCGGGACAGGGGAGCAGTACTTC

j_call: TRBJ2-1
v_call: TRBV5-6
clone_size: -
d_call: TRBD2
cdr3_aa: CASSFPGTRAGEQFF
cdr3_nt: TGTGCCAGCAGCTTTCCAGGGACTAGGGCGGGTGAGCAGTTCTTC

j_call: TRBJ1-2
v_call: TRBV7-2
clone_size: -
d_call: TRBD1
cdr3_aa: CASSFGTGESDGYTF
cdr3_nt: TGTGCCAGCAGCTTCGGGACAGGGGAGTCAGATGGCTACACCTTC

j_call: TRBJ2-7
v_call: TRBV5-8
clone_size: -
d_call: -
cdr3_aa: CASSPRGLLAYEQYF
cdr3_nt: TGTGCCAGCAGCCCTCGGGGGCTACTGGCCTACGAGCAGTACTTC

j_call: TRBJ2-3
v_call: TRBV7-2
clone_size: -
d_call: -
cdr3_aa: CASSPAMATDTQYF
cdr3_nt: TGTGCCAGCAGCCCCGCCATGGCCACAGATACGCAGTATTTT

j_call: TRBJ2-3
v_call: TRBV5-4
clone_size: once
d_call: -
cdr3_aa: CASSLRGGTSTDTQYF
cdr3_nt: TGTGCCAGCAGCTTAAGGGGGGGTACGAGCACAGATACGCAGTATTTT

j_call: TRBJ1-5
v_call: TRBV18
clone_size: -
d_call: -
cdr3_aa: CASSPRVAQGSNQPQHF
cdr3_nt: TGTGCCAGCTCACCACGGGTCGCGCAGGGGAGCAATCAGCCCCAGCATTTT

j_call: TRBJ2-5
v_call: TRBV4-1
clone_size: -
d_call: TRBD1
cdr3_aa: CASSQGDRQETQYF
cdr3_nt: TGCGCCAGCAGCCAGGGGGACAGACAAGAGACCCAGTACTTC

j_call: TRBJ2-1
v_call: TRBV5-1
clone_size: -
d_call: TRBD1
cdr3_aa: CASSFDRDVENEQFF
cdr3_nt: TGCGCCAGCAGCTTTGACAGGGACGTGGAGAATGAGCAGTTCTTC

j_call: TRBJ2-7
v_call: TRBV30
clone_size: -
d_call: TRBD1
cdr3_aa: CAWTPIRGHEQYF
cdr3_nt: TGTGCCTGGACCCCGATCAGGGGGCATGAGCAGTACTTC

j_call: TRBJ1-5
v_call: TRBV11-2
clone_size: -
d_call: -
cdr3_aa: CASSLVGGNQPQHF
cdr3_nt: TGTGCCAGCAGCTTAGTCGGGGGGAATCAGCCCCAGCATTTT

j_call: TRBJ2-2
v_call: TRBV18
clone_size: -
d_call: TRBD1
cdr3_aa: CASSRTGTNTGELFF
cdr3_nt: TGTGCCAGCTCCCGGACAGGGACGAACACCGGGGAGCTGTTTTTT

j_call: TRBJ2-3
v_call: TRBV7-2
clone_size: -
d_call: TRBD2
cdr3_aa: CASRPGTSGYTDTQYF
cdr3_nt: TGTGCCAGCAGGCCCGGGACTAGCGGGTACACAGATACGCAGTATTTT

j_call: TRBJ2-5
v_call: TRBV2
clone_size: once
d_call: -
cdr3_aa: CASSDRTEQETQYF
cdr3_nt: TGTGCCAGCAGTGACCGGACAGAGCAAGAGACCCAGTACTTC

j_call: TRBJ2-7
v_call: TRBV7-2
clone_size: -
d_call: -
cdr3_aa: CASSFNSPYEQYF
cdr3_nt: TGTGCCAGCAGCTTTAACAGTCCCTACGAGCAGTACTTC

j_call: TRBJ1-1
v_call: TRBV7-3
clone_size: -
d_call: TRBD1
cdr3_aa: CASSLEGTAEAFF
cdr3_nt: TGTGCCAGCAGCTTAGAGGGGACAGCAGAAGCTTTCTTT

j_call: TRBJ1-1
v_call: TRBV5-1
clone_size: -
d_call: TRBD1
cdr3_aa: CASSGQGAPLEAFF
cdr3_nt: TGCGCCAGCAGCGGCCAGGGGGCCCCTCTTGAAGCTTTCTTT

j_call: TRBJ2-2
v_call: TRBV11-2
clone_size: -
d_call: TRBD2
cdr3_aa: CTTGGLRTGELFF
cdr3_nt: TGCACTACGGGAGGGCTCCGAACCGGGGAGCTGTTTTTT

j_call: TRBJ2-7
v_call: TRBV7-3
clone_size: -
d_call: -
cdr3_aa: CASSLAGPSYEQYF
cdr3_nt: TGTGCCAGCAGCCTAGCCGGCCCCTCCTACGAGCAGTACTTC

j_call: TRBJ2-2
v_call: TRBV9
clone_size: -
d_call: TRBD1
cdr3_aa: CASSVLGQGATGELFF
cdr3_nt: TGTGCCAGCAGCGTCCTGGGACAGGGGGCGACCGGGGAGCTGTTTTTT

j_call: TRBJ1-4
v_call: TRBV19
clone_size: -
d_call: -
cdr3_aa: CASSGPRLDEKLFF
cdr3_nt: TGTGCCAGTAGTGGCCCAAGGTTAGATGAAAAACTGTTTTTT

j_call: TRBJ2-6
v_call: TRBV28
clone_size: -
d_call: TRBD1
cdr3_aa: CASAGTGFVQHVLTF
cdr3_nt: TGTGCCAGTGCCGGGACAGGGTTTGTTCAACACGTCCTGACTTTC

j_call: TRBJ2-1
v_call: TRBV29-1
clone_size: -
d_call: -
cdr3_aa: CSVSHYNEQFF
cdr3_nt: TGCAGCGTTTCACACTACAATGAGCAGTTCTTC

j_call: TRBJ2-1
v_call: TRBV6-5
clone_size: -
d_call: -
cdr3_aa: CASSYSVGGNEQFF
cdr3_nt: TGTGCCAGCAGTTACAGTGTTGGGGGCAATGAGCAGTTCTTC

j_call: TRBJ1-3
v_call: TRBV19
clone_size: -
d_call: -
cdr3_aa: CASSIAASSGNTIYF
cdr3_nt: TGTGCCAGTAGTATAGCGGCCAGCTCTGGAAACACCATATATTTT

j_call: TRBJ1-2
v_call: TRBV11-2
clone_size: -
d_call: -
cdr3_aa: CASSLASLQNYGYTF
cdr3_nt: TGTGCCAGCAGCTTAGCCTCTTTACAGAACTATGGCTACACCTTC

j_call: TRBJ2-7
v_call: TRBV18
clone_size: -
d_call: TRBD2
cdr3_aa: CASSPPSGGTYEQYF
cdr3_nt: TGTGCCAGCTCACCACCTAGCGGGGGTACCTACGAGCAGTACTTC

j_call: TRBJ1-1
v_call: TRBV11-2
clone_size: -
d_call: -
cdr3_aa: CASAKRVNTEAFF
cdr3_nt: TGTGCCAGCGCGAAGAGGGTGAACACTGAAGCTTTCTTT